This T cell receptor beta chain was profiled in a study of post-analysis software for immune sequencing data. The study, taken as a whole, reports: In patients, about 5 TRBV segments were more frequent than in controls, with TRBV5-6, TRBV5-1 and TRBV20-1 among them. Multiple sclerosis patients had significantly lower normalized Chao1 diversity than controls. Clustering by F measure revealed strong co-clustering among samples prepared together in one batch.

Included in the TCR beta cDNA libraries were unique molecular identifiers. From the PCR reads, TCRdb called clonotypes with MiXCR, one entry per CDR3 protein. The table has 650,000 to 900,000 distinct CDR3 sequences, roughly 46% seen once. As concerns this clonotype: The antigen is unknown.

The germline gives CDR1 SGHVS, CDR2 FQNEAQ. V shed 1 base and J 5 bases; nucleotides not matched to a gene: 8. CDR3 length equals 16 residues. Input material: blood. This clonotype originated in a girl aged 5 to 17 with multiple sclerosis. The genes are TRBV7-8 and TRBJ2-1; TRBD2 agrees at 7 bases. The CDR3 nucleotides are TGTGCCAGCAGCTTAGTTCTAGCGGTATCACACAATGAGCAGTTCTTC. It translates to CASSLVLAVSHNEQFF.